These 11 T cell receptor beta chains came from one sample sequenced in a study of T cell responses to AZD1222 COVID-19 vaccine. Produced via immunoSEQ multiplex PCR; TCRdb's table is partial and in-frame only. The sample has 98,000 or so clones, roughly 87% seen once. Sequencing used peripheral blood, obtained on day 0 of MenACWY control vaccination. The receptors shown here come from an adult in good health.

CDR3 DNA: TGTGCCAGCAGGGGGGTCACTGAGAACACTGAAGCTTTCTTT. Amino acids: CASRGVTENTEAFF. V and J are TRBV6-5 and TRBJ1-1, with D possibly matching TRBD1 (5 bases). Germline CDR1 is MNHEY and CDR2 is SVGAGI. The CDR3 covers 14 residues. V dropped 6 bases and J dropped 1 base, with 12 bases sitting between them.

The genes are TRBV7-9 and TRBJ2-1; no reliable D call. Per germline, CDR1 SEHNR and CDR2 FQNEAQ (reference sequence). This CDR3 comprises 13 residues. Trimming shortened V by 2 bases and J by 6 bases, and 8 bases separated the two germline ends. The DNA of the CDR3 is TGTGCCAGCAGCTTAAATCCGGTCAATGAGCAGTTCTTC. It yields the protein CASSLNPVNEQFF.

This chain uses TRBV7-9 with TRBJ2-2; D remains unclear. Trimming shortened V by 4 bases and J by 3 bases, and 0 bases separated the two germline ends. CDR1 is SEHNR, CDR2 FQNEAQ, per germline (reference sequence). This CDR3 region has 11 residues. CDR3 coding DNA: TGTGCCAGCAGCTACACCGGGGAGCTGTTTTTT. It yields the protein CASSYTGELFF.

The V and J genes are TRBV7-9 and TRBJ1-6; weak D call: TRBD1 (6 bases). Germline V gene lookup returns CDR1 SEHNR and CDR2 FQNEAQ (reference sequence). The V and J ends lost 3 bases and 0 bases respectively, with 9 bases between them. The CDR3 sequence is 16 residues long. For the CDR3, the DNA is TGTGCCAGCAGCTTGGGGGCGAGCTCCTATAATTCACCCCTCCACTTT. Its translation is CASSLGASSYNSPLHF.

The CDR3 loop is CAWSVGQGGAETQYF. In DNA form, the CDR3 reads TGTGCCTGGAGTGTAGGACAGGGGGGGGCAGAGACCCAGTACTTC. The chain combines TRBV30 with TRBJ2-5, with TRBD1 matching 10 bases. The CDR3 totals 15 residues. Germline assignment: CDR1 GTSNPN and CDR2 SVGIG (reference sequence). V gave up 0 bases and J gave up 4 bases; unmatched junction bases: 5.

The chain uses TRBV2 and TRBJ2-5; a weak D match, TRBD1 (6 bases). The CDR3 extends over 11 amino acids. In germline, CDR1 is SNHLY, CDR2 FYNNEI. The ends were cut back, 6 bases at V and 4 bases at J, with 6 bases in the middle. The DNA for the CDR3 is TGTGCCAGCAGGGGGGCAGAGACCCAGTACTTC. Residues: CASRGAETQYF.

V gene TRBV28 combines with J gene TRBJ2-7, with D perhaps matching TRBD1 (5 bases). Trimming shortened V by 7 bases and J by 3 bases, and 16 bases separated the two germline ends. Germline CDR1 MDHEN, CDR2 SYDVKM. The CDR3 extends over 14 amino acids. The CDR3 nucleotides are TGTGCCAGCATCTCCCCGGACATCAACTACGAGCAGTACTTC. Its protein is CASISPDINYEQYF.

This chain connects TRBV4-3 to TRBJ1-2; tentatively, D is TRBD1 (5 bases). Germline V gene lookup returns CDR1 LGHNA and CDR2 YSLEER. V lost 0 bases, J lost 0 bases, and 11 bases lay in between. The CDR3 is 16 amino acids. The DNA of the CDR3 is TGCGCCAGCAGCCAAGATACAGGCAGAACTAACTATGGCTACACCTTC. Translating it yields CASSQDTGRTNYGYTF.

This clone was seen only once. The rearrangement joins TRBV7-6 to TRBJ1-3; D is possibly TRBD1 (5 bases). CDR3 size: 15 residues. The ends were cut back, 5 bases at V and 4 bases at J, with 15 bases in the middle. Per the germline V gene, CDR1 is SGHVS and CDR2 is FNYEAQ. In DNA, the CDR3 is TGTGCCAGCAGCCCCATCACGGGGGTAGGAAACACCATATATTTT. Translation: CASSPITGVGNTIYF. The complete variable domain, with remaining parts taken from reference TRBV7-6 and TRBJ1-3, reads GAGVSQSPRYKVTKRGQDVALRCDPISGHVSLYWYRQALGQGPEFLTYFNYEAQQDKSGLPNDRFSAERPEGSISTLTIQRTEQRDSAMYRCASSPITGVGNTIYFGEGSWLTVV.

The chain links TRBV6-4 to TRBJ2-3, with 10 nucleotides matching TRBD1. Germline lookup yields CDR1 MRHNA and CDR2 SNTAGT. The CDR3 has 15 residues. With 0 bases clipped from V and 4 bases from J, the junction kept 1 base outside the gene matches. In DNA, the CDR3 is TGTGCCAGCAGTGACTCGACAGGGGGCGCAGATACGCAGTATTTT. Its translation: CASSDSTGGADTQYF.

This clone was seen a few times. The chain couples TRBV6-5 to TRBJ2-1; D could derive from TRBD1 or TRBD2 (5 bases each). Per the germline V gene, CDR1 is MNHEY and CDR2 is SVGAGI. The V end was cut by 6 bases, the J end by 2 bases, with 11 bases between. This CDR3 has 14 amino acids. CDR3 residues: CASRVWDPYNEQFF. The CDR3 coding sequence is TGTGCCAGCAGAGTTTGGGACCCCTACAATGAGCAGTTCTTC.